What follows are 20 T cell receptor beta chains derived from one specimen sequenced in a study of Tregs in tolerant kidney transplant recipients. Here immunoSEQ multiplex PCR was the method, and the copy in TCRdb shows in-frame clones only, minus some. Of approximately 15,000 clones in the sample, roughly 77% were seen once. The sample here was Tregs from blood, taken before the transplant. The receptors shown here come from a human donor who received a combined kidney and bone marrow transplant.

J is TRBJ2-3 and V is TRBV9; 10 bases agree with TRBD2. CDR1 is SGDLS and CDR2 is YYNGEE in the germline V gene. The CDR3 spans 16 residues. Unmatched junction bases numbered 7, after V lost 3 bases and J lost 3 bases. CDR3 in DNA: TGTGCCAGCAGCGGCCTAGCGGGGGTGGGGACAGATACGCAGTATTTT. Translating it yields CASSGLAGVGTDTQYF.

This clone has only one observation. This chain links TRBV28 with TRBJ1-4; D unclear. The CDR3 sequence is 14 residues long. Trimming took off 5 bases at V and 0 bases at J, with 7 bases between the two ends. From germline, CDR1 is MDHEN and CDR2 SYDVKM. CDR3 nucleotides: TGTGCCAGCAGTGTGGCTGCAACTAATGAAAAACTGTTTTTT. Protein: CASSVAATNEKLFF.

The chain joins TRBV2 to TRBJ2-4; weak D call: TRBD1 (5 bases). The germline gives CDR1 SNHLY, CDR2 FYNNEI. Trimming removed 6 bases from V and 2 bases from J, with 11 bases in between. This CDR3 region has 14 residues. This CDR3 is CASRGRVTKNIQYF. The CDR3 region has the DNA TGTGCCAGCAGGGGCAGGGTGACCAAAAACATTCAGTACTTC.

CDR3 residues: CASSTRSRTSLSYNEQFF. CDR3 coding DNA: TGTGCCAGCAGCACTAGATCCCGGACTAGCCTCTCCTACAATGAGCAGTTCTTC. The rearrangement links TRBV7-9 to TRBJ2-1, with 8 bases fitting TRBD2. CDR1 and CDR2 (germline): SEHNR, FQNEAQ (reference sequence). Trimming removed 5 bases from V and 0 bases from J; junction bases left unmatched: 12. The CDR3 has 18 residues.

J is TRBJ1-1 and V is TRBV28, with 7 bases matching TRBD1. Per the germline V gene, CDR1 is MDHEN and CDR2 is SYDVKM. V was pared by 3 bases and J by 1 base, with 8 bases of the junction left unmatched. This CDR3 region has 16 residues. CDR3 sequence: CASSLETGQQNTEAFF. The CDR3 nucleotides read TGTGCCAGCAGTTTGGAGACGGGACAGCAGAACACTGAAGCTTTCTTT.

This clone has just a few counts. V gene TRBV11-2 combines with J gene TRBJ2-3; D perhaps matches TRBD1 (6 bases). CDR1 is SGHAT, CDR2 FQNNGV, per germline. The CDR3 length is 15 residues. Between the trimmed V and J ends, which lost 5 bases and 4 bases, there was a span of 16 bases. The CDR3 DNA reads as TGTGCCAGCAGCCCAGGGGTCCTGGGGTCAGATACGCAGTATTTT. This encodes CASSPGVLGSDTQYF.

The CDR3: CASSQNLVGTGDNYGYTF. CDR3 nucleotide sequence: TGCGCCAGCAGCCAGAATCTCGTTGGTACAGGAGACAACTATGGCTACACCTTC. V and J are TRBV4-1 and TRBJ1-2, with D possibly matching TRBD1 (5 bases). The V gene lost 3 bases and the J gene lost 2 bases, with 22 bases spanning the gap. The CDR3 loop spans 18 amino acids. Germline V gene sequence: CDR1 MGHRA, CDR2 YSYEKL.

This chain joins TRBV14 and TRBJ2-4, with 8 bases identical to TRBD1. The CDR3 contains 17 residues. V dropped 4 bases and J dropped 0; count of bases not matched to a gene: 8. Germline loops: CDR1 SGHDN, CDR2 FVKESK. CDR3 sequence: CASSRSRTGRAKNIQYF. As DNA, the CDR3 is TGTGCCAGCAGCCGATCCAGGACAGGGCGAGCCAAAAACATTCAGTACTTC.

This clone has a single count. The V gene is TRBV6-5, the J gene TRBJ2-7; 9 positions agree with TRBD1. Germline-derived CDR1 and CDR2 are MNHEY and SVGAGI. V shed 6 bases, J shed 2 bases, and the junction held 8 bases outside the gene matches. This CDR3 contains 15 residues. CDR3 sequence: CASRRSGQGTYEQYF. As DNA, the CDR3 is TGTGCCAGCAGAAGGAGCGGACAGGGGACCTACGAGCAGTACTTC.

CDR3 in DNA: TGCGCCAGCAGCTTACTGAGCGGGAGAGAGACCCAGTACTTC. This gives the protein CASSLLSGRETQYF. This chain links TRBV5-1 with TRBJ2-5; 8 bases match TRBD2. CDR3 size: 14 residues. Losses at the gene ends were 2 bases for V and 4 bases for J; bases not matched to a gene: 4. CDR1 and CDR2 (germline): SGHRS, YFSETQ.

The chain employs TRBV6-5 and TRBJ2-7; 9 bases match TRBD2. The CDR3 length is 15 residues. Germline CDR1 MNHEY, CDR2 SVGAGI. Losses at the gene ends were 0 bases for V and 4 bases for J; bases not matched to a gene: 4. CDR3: CASSYSAGGLYEQYF. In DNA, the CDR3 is TGTGCCAGCAGTTACTCAGCGGGGGGCCTGTACGAGCAGTACTTC.

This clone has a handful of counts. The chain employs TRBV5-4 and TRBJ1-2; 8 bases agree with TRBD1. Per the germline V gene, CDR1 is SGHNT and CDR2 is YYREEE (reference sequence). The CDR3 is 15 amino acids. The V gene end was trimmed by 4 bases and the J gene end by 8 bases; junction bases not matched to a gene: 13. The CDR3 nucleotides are TGTGCCAGCAGCCTCGGACAGGGAACGTCAGAGGGCTACACCTTC. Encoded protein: CASSLGQGTSEGYTF.

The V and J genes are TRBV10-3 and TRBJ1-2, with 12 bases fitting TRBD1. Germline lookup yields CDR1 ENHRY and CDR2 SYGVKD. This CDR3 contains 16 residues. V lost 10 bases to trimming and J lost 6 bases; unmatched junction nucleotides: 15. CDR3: CATTTSGTGGSDGYTF. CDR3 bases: TGTGCCACAACTACCTCCGGGACAGGGGGCTCGGATGGCTACACCTTC.

The CDR3 DNA reads as TGCAGCGTTGATCTCTCCACAGATACGCAGTATTTT. Translating it yields CSVDLSTDTQYF. The rearrangement links TRBV29-1 to TRBJ2-3; D uncertain. The CDR3 runs 12 residues. Germline assignment: CDR1 SQVTM and CDR2 ANQGSEA. The V gene lost 3 bases and the J gene lost 2 bases, with 6 bases spanning the gap.

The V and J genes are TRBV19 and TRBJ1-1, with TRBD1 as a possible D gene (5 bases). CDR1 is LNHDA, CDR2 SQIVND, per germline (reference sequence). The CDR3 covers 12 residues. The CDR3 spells CASRGGGTEAFF. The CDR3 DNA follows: TGTGCGTCACGGGGCGGGGGCACTGAAGCTTTCTTT.

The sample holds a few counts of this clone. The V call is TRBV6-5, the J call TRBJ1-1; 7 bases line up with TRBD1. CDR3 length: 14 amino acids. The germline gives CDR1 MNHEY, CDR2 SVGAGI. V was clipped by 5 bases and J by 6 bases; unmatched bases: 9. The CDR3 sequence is CASSRDPGQPEAFF. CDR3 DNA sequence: TGTGCCAGCAGTAGAGACCCGGGACAGCCTGAAGCTTTCTTT.

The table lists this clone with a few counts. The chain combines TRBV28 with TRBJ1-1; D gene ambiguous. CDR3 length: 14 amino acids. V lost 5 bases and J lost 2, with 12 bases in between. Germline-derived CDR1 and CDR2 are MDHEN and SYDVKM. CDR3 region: CASSPLRINTEAFF. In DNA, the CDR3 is TGTGCCAGCAGTCCCCTCAGGATAAACACTGAAGCTTTCTTT.

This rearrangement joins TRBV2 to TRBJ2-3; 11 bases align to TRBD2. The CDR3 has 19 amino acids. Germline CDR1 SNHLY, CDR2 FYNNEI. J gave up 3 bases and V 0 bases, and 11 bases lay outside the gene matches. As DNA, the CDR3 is TGTGCCAGCAGTGAAGCGCTTGGGTGGGCTAGCGGGGGGACAGATACGCAGTATTTT. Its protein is CASSEALGWASGGTDTQYF.

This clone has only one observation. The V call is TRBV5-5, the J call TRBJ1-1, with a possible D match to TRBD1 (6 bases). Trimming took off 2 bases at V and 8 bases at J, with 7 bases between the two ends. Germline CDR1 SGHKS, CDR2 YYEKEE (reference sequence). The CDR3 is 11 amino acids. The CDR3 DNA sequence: TGTGCCAGCAGCTTTGGGGGCGAAGCTTTCTTT. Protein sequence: CASSFGGEAFF.

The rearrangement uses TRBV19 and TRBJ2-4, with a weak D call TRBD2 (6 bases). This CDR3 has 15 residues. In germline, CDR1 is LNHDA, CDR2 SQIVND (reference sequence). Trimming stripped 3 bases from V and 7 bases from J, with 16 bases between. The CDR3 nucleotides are TGTGCCAGTAGTATTTGGGCGGGGTGGGACAACATTCAGTACTTC. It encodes CASSIWAGWDNIQYF. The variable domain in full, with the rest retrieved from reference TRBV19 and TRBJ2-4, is DGGITQSPKYLFRKEGQNVTLSCEQNLNHDAMYWYRQDPGQGLRLIYYSQIVNDFQKGDIAEGYSVSREKKESFPLTVTSAQKNPTAFYLCASSIWAGWDNIQYFGAGTRLSVL.